The 14 T cell receptor beta chains below all came from one sample that was sequenced in a study of blood T cells in healthy people across ages. A second 7 to 11 cycle PCR used barcoded and J-beta primers. MiXCR, applied by TCRdb to the 5' RACE reads, yields one record per CDR3 protein. The sample contains around 1,700,000 distinct CDR3 sequences, roughly 27% of which appear only once. The sample taken for sequencing was blood. The receptors were sampled from a woman in her thirties in good health.

This clonotype was observed many times. A much larger clonotype is one base distant, so this may be a read error. The CDR3 sequence: CASSLMGSSYEQYF. The CDR3 coding sequence is TGCGCCAGCAGCTTGATGGGGAGCTCCTACGAGCAGTACTTC. The chain links TRBV5-1 to TRBJ2-7; the D gene is possibly TRBD2 (5 bases). V shed 1 base and J shed 0 bases, with 8 bases lying between them. Per germline, CDR1 SGHRS and CDR2 YFSETQ. The CDR3 consists of 14 residues.

This rearrangement joins TRBV7-2 to TRBJ2-5; 7 bases fit TRBD2. V shed 0 bases, J shed 10 bases, and the junction held 8 bases outside the gene matches. Germline V gene data show CDR1 as SGHTA and CDR2 as FQGNSA. This CDR3 has 14 residues. CDR3 in amino acids: CASSLAGGPRYQYF. The CDR3 DNA reads TGTGCCAGCAGCTTAGCGGGAGGGCCGAGGTACCAGTACTTC.

CDR3 amino acids: CSARAMTSGGVNEQFF. The CDR3 coding sequence is TGCAGTGCTAGAGCGATGACTAGCGGGGGGGTAAATGAGCAGTTCTTC. The rearrangement links TRBV20-1 to TRBJ2-1, with 14 bases aligning to TRBD2. CDR1 and CDR2 (germline): DFQATT, SNEGSKA (reference sequence). V shed 1 base, J shed 7 bases, and the junction held 6 bases outside the gene matches. The CDR3 runs to 16 residues.

In DNA form, the CDR3 reads TGTGCCTGGAGTTGGCAGAATCAGCCCCAGCATTTT. This gives the protein CAWSWQNQPQHF. The chain links TRBV30 to TRBJ1-5; D is undetermined. The CDR3 is 12 residues long. V was clipped by 2 bases and J by 4 bases, with 6 bases between them. The germline CDR1 and CDR2 sequences are GTSNPN and SVGIG (reference sequence).

The V gene is TRBV27, the J gene TRBJ2-1, with TRBD1 as a possible D gene (5 bases). Germline V gene sequence: CDR1 MNHEY, CDR2 SMNVEV (reference sequence). This CDR3 is 17 amino acids long. V was trimmed by 0 bases and J by 0 bases, leaving 12 bases between them. In nucleotides, the CDR3 is TGTGCCAGCAGTTTATCGGACATAAAGAGCTCCTACAATGAGCAGTTCTTC. Its protein is CASSLSDIKSSYNEQFF.

This chain links TRBV20-1 with TRBJ2-7; 10 bases match TRBD1. The CDR3 consists of 14 residues. V shed 5 bases, J shed 12 bases, and the junction held 16 bases outside the gene matches. Germline V gives CDR1 DFQATT, CDR2 SNEGSKA (reference sequence). CDR3 residues: CSASGTGVLETRYF. Written as DNA, the CDR3 is TGCAGTGCTTCCGGGACAGGGGTTTTGGAGACCCGGTACTTC.

This clonotype was picked up a small number of times. V is TRBV18 and J is TRBJ2-1, with 11 bases fitting TRBD2. V was pared by 3 bases and J by 3 bases, with 4 bases of the junction left unmatched. CDR3 size: 16 residues. Germline CDR1 and CDR2: KGHSH and LQKENI. CDR3 nucleotides: TGTGCCAGCTCACCGCCTAGCGGGGGGAACTACAATGAGCAGTTCTTC. Its protein product is CASSPPSGGNYNEQFF. Based on the CDR3 plus reference TRBV18 and TRBJ2-1, the full variable domain is NAGVMQNPRHLVRRRGQEARLRCSPMKGHSHVYWYRQLPEEGLKFMVYLQKENIIDESGMPKERFSAEFPKEGPSILRIQQVVRGDSAAYFCASSPPSGGNYNEQFFGPGTRLTVL.

This clonotype was seen more than once but under ten times. The CDR3 region is CASSLLGRDKGNEQFF. Here the CDR3 DNA reads TGTGCCAGCAGCCTTCTTGGGCGGGACAAAGGGAATGAGCAGTTCTTC. The chain couples TRBV5-4 to TRBJ2-1, with D perhaps given as TRBD1 or TRBD2 (6 bases each). The germline V gene encodes CDR1 SGHNT and CDR2 YYREEE (reference sequence). CDR3 length: 16 residues. V was cut by 4 bases and J by 7 bases, with 21 bases left in between.

This clonotype was observed a handful of times. The rearrangement links TRBV2 to TRBJ1-2; D remains unclear. The CDR3 has 10 residues. V lost 2 bases, J lost 5 bases, and 0 bases lay in between. The germline V gene encodes CDR1 SNHLY and CDR2 FYNNEI. CDR3 sequence: CASSEYGYTF. The CDR3 DNA sequence: TGTGCCAGCAGTGAATATGGCTACACCTTC.

V usage is TRBV3-1 and J usage is TRBJ1-2; possible D gene TRBD1, 5 bases. Germline V gene data show CDR1 as LGHDT and CDR2 as YNNKEL (reference sequence). The CDR3 extends over 13 amino acids. Deletions cut 5 bases from V and 3 bases from J, with 10 bases between. In DNA form, the CDR3 reads TGTGCCAGCAGCGGGGACGGAGACTATGGCTACACCTTC. Translating it yields CASSGDGDYGYTF.

This clonotype was seen only a few times. This chain uses TRBV10-3 with TRBJ2-7, with D perhaps TRBD1 or TRBD2 (5 bases each). This CDR3 has 14 residues. V lost 1 base and J lost 3, with 10 bases in between. Germline CDR1 reads ENHRY; CDR2 reads SYGVKD. CDR3 region: CAISEFSGSYEQYF. For the CDR3, the DNA is TGTGCCATCAGTGAGTTCTCAGGGAGCTACGAGCAGTACTTC.

The chain combines TRBV27 with TRBJ1-2; no reliable D call. This CDR3 region has 13 residues. Germline assignment: CDR1 MNHEY and CDR2 SMNVEV (reference sequence). V lost 3 bases and J 4 bases, leaving 9 bases between the germline ends. CDR3 nucleotides: TGTGCCAGCAGTTTTAACTGGGCCTATGGCTACACCTTC. Protein: CASSFNWAYGYTF.

This clonotype was observed at least ten times. The chain has TRBV12-3 or TRBV12-4 and TRBJ2-6; D remains unclear. The length of the CDR3 is 14 residues. The V gene lost 7 bases and the J gene lost 0 bases, with 7 bases spanning the gap. The CDR3 reads CASKRSSGANVLTF. CDR3 nucleotide sequence: TGTGCCAGCAAACGAAGCTCTGGGGCCAACGTCCTGACTTTC.

The J gene is TRBJ2-2, the V gene TRBV9; TRBD2 matches 11 bases. The V and J ends lost 3 bases and 9 bases, in that order; junction bases with no gene match: 10. Germline V gene sequence: CDR1 SGDLS, CDR2 YYNGEE. The CDR3 covers 16 residues. CDR3: CASSGLAGGPHRELFF. The CDR3 DNA is TGTGCCAGCAGCGGTCTAGCGGGAGGCCCCCACCGGGAGCTGTTTTTT.